Given below is one TCR beta chain in context. Its specificity is not known. These data come from a study of T cell responses to AZD1222 COVID-19 vaccine. This CDR3 contains 13 residues. Germline CDR1 reads LNHDA; CDR2 reads SQIVND (reference sequence). V dropped 5 bases and J dropped 4 bases, with 8 bases sitting between them. Generated by immunoSEQ multiplex PCR, the TCRdb table keeps only in-frame clones and is missing some. The sample contains about 79,000 clones, about 92% of which appear only once. Study-wide findings and caveats: Two AZD1222 administrations were followed by greater Spike-specific TCR breadth and depth. Every sample of the repertoires postdated the peak T cell response.

The sequences come from peripheral blood, collected on day 0 of MenACWY control vaccination. The TCR comes from an adult in good health. This chain links TRBV19 with TRBJ1-4, with unresolved D. CDR3 residues: CASSSQRNEKLFF. In nucleotides, the CDR3 is TGTGCCAGTAGTTCACAGCGTAATGAAAAACTGTTTTTT. Drawing the rest from reference TRBV19 and TRBJ1-4, the complete variable domain is DGGITQSPKYLFRKEGQNVTLSCEQNLNHDAMYWYRQDPGQGLRLIYYSQIVNDFQKGDIAEGYSVSREKKESFPLTVTSAQKNPTAFYLCASSSQRNEKLFFGSGTQLSVL.